This entry concerns a single T cell receptor beta chain. The antigen is unknown. Each of the donors had roughly 9.1 milliliters of peripheral blood drawn into EDTA-treated Vacutainer tubes. This sample was included in a study of blood T cells in healthy people across ages. Trimming at V came to 2 bases and at J to 2 bases, leaving 5 bases not matched to a gene. Germline V gives CDR1 MNHEY, CDR2 SMNVEV (reference sequence). The CDR3 contains 19 residues. The use of a sample-barcoded 5' primer and a J-beta primer mix characterized a second PCR of 7 to 11 cycles. TCRdb independently ran MiXCR on the 5' RACE reads; one entry per CDR3 protein. The sample shows about 320,000 distinct CDR3 sequences, 27% of them seen only once. Study conclusions and caveats: Among long-lived donors, naive CD4+ cells were more numerous and diversity higher than in aged donors.

The clonotype was recovered from a woman in her seventies in good health. This chain joins TRBV27 and TRBJ2-6; the match to TRBD2 covers 14 bases. What was sequenced was blood. CDR3 DNA sequence: TGTGCCAGCAGTTTAGAGGGGGGACTAGCGGGAGCTGGGGCCAACGTCCTGACTTTC. It specifies CASSLEGGLAGAGANVLTF.